The T cell receptor (beta chain) described here comes from a study of chemoradiotherapy in HPV16-positive cancers. Study outcomes and limitations: Candidate HPV-specific clones and E7-related TCR motifs grew in tumor during treatment.

Measured with immunoSEQ multiplex PCR; TCRdb has only the in-frame clones, and not every one. The data contain tens of thousands of clones, 80% to 95% of them seen just once; the ten biggest clones take up roughly 15%. Points on this clone: Its antigen is unidentified.

The CDR3 is 14 residues long. The V and J ends lost 3 bases and 0 bases respectively, with 6 bases between them. CDR1 and CDR2 (germline): KGHSH, LQKENI. The genes are TRBV18 and TRBJ2-4; D is uncertain. The TCR originated in a human donor with HPV-associated anogenital cancer. The sequencing used blood, collected from a patient who underwent chemoradiotherapy. The CDR3 sequence: CASSPEVAKNIQYF. DNA of the CDR3: TGTGCCAGCTCACCGGAAGTAGCCAAAAACATTCAGTACTTC.